The 20 T cell receptor beta chains below come from one sample, sequenced in a study of beta chain features in type 1 diabetes. Study-level results: Patients with Type 1 diabetes showed moderately but significantly shorter TCRB CDR3s in all four CD4+ subsets.

Sequencing targeted expressed TCRB transcripts, as all isolated RNA had been reverse transcribed. The assay was immunoSEQ multiplex PCR, and TCRdb's table has in-frame clones only and misses some. The sample holds around 340,000 clones, about a tenth seen once. What these receptors recognize is not known. Sequenced input: central memory CD4+ T cells from blood. Receptors were obtained from a man younger than 45 with type 1 diabetes.

Many counts were recorded for this clone. This chain joins TRBV28 and TRBJ1-6; D gene ambiguous. Trimming left V 3 bases short and J 7 bases short, with 13 bases between. This CDR3 has 15 residues. Germline CDR1 reads MDHEN; CDR2 reads SYDVKM. CDR3 bases: TGTGCCAGCAGTTTGGTCACAGCCTTAAATTCACCCCTCCACTTT. Translation: CASSLVTALNSPLHF.

This clone was picked up a small number of times. V gene TRBV7-9 combines with J gene TRBJ1-5; a weak D match, TRBD1 (5 bases). CDR3 size: 15 residues. Germline CDR1 is SEHNR and CDR2 is FQNEAQ (reference sequence). Trimming took 1 base from V and 6 from J, leaving 13 bases between them. CDR3 DNA: TGTGCCAGCAGCTTAGATTATGGGGGGACTCAGCCCCAGCATTTT. This translates into CASSLDYGGTQPQHF.

This clone was seen more than once but under ten times. This chain joins TRBV2 and TRBJ2-7; TRBD1 is a possible D gene (5 bases). V was clipped by 6 bases and J by 0 bases, with 18 bases between them. The germline CDR1 and CDR2 sequences are SNHLY and FYNNEI. The length of the CDR3 is 16 residues. In DNA form, the CDR3 reads TGTGCCAGCAGAAAAACTGCGCAGGGAAGCTCCTACGAGCAGTACTTC. Amino acids: CASRKTAQGSSYEQYF.

The sample holds a few counts of this clone. The chain has TRBV7-9 and TRBJ2-3; D unclear. Trimming pared 4 bases from V and 2 bases from J, leaving 7 bases between. CDR1 and CDR2 from the germline V gene are SEHNR and FQNEAQ (reference sequence). The CDR3 consists of 13 residues. The CDR3 is CASSSGSTDTQYF. Here the CDR3 DNA reads TGTGCCAGCAGCTCCGGGTCCACAGATACGCAGTATTTT.

This clone showed up just a few times. This sequence joins TRBV25-1 and TRBJ2-7; no clear D. Germline assignment: CDR1 MGHDK and CDR2 SYGVNS. V was clipped by 10 bases and J by 12 bases, with 16 bases between them. CDR3 length: 10 amino acids. The CDR3: CATLMDKVYF. The CDR3 DNA reads TGTGCCACCCTGATGGATAAAGTGTACTTC.

The chain links TRBV29-1 to TRBJ2-4; 9 positions match TRBD1. CDR1 is SQVTM and CDR2 is ANQGSEA in the germline V gene. Trimming cost V 4 bases and J 2 bases; bases outside gene matches: 6. This CDR3 is built from 15 residues. The CDR3 sequence is CSVGLQGAPKNIQYF. The CDR3 DNA sequence: TGCAGCGTTGGCTTACAGGGGGCTCCCAAAAACATTCAGTACTTC. The full variable domain, completed using reference TRBV29-1 and TRBJ2-4, is SAVISQKPSRDICQRGTSLTIQCQVDSQVTMMFWYRQQPGQSLTLIATANQGSEATYESGFVIDKFPISRPNLTFSTLTVSNMSPEDSSIYLCSVGLQGAPKNIQYFGAGTRLSVL.

This clone occurred a few times. The CDR3 coding sequence is TGTGCCAGCTCACCAGCACAGCGGACAGATACGCAGTATTTT. Translated, it gives CASSPAQRTDTQYF. V and J are TRBV18 and TRBJ2-3; weak D call: TRBD2 (5 bases). Deletions cut 2 bases from V and 3 bases from J, with 9 bases between. In germline, CDR1 is KGHSH, CDR2 LQKENI. This CDR3 is 14 amino acids long.

In this sample, this clone turned up many times. The V call is TRBV5-6, the J call TRBJ2-1; possibly TRBD2 for D (5 bases). Germline V gene lookup returns CDR1 SGHDT and CDR2 YYEEEE. V gave up 0 bases and J gave up 9 bases, with 10 bases separating them. The CDR3 runs 13 residues. For the CDR3, the DNA is TGTGCCAGCAGCTTGGTCAGCGGTGGTGAGCAGTTCTTC. It translates to CASSLVSGGEQFF.

There are a few counts of this clone. The chain has TRBV10-3 and TRBJ2-7, with D possibly matching TRBD1 (6 bases). V was pared by 6 bases and J by 1 base, with 13 bases between. Germline CDR1 and CDR2: ENHRY and SYGVKD. This CDR3 region has 14 residues. Here the CDR3 reads CAIRGWTASYEQYF. The CDR3, as DNA: TGTGCCATCAGAGGTTGGACAGCTTCCTACGAGCAGTACTTC.

The chain couples TRBV7-9 to TRBJ2-7, with D tentatively TRBD1 (5 bases). Trimming took off 4 bases at V and 1 base at J, with 11 bases between the two ends. CDR1 SEHNR and CDR2 FQNEAQ come from the germline V gene (reference sequence). The CDR3 totals 14 residues. This chain's CDR3 is CASSSTDSSYEQYF. The CDR3 DNA follows: TGTGCCAGCAGCTCGACAGATTCTTCCTACGAGCAGTACTTC.

The rearrangement joins TRBV27 to TRBJ2-5, with D possibly called TRBD1 or TRBD2 (5 bases each). V was trimmed by 5 bases and J by 5 bases, leaving 12 bases between them. This CDR3 has 13 residues. Germline CDR1 MNHEY, CDR2 SMNVEV (reference sequence). The DNA for the CDR3 is TGTGCCAGCAGTCCGGGACGAGGGGAGACCCAGTACTTC. Protein: CASSPGRGETQYF.

In this sample, this clone turned up a few times. The V call is TRBV11-3, the J call TRBJ2-1; D assignment may be TRBD1 or TRBD2 (5 bases each). Germline V lookup: CDR1 SGHNT, CDR2 YENEEA. Trimming cost V 3 bases and J 9 bases, with 6 bases left between them. The CDR3 contains 11 residues. CDR3 sequence reads: CASSLGTEQFF. DNA for the CDR3: TGTGCCAGCAGCTTGGGGACTGAGCAGTTCTTC.

This clone has at least ten counts. V gene TRBV7-9 combines with J gene TRBJ2-3, with D unclear. This CDR3 is 13 amino acids long. Trimming left V 5 bases short and J 4 bases short, with 10 bases between. The germline CDR1 and CDR2 sequences are SEHNR and FQNEAQ (reference sequence). As DNA, the CDR3 is TGTGCCAGCAGCCCGGTCGCGGCAGATACGCAGTATTTT. Translation gives CASSPVAADTQYF.

This clone was detected ten times or more. V usage is TRBV15 and J usage is TRBJ2-3; 7 bases are shared with TRBD2. The CDR3 consists of 15 residues. V shed 0 bases and J 3 bases; nucleotides not matched to a gene: 3. Germline CDR1 reads LNHNV; CDR2 reads YYDKDF (reference sequence). CDR3 sequence (DNA): TGTGCCACCAGCAGAGATCCAGCGGGGACAGATACGCAGTATTTT. Translation: CATSRDPAGTDTQYF.

The chain links TRBV7-2 to TRBJ2-3; D gene uncertain. The CDR3 extends over 14 amino acids. V dropped 5 bases and J dropped 2 bases, with 11 bases sitting between them. Germline CDR1 SGHTA, CDR2 FQGNSA. CDR3 in DNA: TGTGCCAGCAGCCTAGTTCAGTCCACAGATACGCAGTATTTT. Protein product: CASSLVQSTDTQYF.

This clone has just a few counts. The chain recombines TRBV6-5 with TRBJ2-2; 8 nucleotides agree with TRBD2. The J segment lost 4 bases and the V segment lost 4 bases, leaving 5 bases of the junction unmatched. The CDR3 has 15 residues. Per the germline V gene, CDR1 is MNHEY and CDR2 is SVGAGI. The CDR3 bases are TGTGCCAGCAGTTTGTCAGCGGGAGCCACCGGGGAGCTGTTTTTT. Translating gives CASSLSAGATGELFF.

The chain uses TRBV2 and TRBJ1-1; no firm D call. V lost 8 bases to trimming and J lost 1 base, with 11 bases between them. Looked up from germline, CDR1 is SNHLY and CDR2 is FYNNEI. The CDR3 runs 13 residues. Written as DNA, the CDR3 is TGTGCCAGCCCCGGAAAGGGGAACACTGAAGCTTTCTTT. This codes for CASPGKGNTEAFF.

The sample holds many counts of this clone. This chain connects TRBV6-5 to TRBJ2-1; TRBD2 matches at 7 bases. V lost 6 bases to trimming and J lost 2 bases; unmatched junction nucleotides: 7. Germline V lookup: CDR1 MNHEY, CDR2 SVGAGI. The CDR3 length is 15 residues. The CDR3 reads CASSRLAEAYNEQFF. The CDR3, as DNA: TGTGCCAGCAGCCGACTAGCAGAAGCCTACAATGAGCAGTTCTTC.

The genes are TRBV28 and TRBJ2-1, with 8 bases lining up with TRBD2. The germline CDR1 and CDR2 sequences are MDHEN and SYDVKM. Unmatched junction bases numbered 8, after V lost 5 bases and J lost 5 bases. The CDR3 consists of 15 residues. The CDR3 bases are TGTGCCAGCAGTCACGGCGGGACTAGGGACAATGAGCAGTTCTTC. This codes for CASSHGGTRDNEQFF.

The V and J genes are TRBV6-6 and TRBJ2-3; TRBD2 matches 9 bases. Looked up from germline, CDR1 is MNHNY and CDR2 is SVGAGI (reference sequence). The V gene end was trimmed by 9 bases and the J gene end by 2 bases; junction bases not matched to a gene: 9. CDR3 size: 15 residues. Here the CDR3 reads CARTVTSGPTDTQYF. As DNA, the CDR3 is TGTGCCAGAACCGTGACTAGCGGCCCCACAGATACGCAGTATTTT.